One sample yielded the 5 T cell receptor beta chains listed below, sequenced in a study of shared clonotypes between healthy human individuals. TCRdb's copy holds only in-frame clones and misses some; the assay was immunoSEQ multiplex PCR. The sample has 2 million to 3 million clones; approximately 94% are singletons. Sample: naive CD4+ T cells from PBMCs. Subset of the sample: CD45RA+ positively selected. The receptors were gathered from a man younger than 35 in good health. Some clones in this sample may be carry-over from other donors' samples.

This chain joins TRBV30 and TRBJ1-3, with 10 nucleotides matching TRBD1. Germline-derived CDR1 and CDR2 are GTSNPN and SVGIG (reference sequence). V lost 3 bases and J lost 4; bases outside the gene matches: 0. The CDR3 covers 13 residues. As DNA, the CDR3 is TGTGCCTGGAGGACAGGGGGCGGAAACACCATATATTTT. It is translated as CAWRTGGGNTIYF.

This clone was recorded once. The chain is built from TRBV7-9 and TRBJ2-7, with D possibly being TRBD1 (6 bases). The ends were cut back, 8 bases at V and 2 bases at J, with 22 bases in the middle. The CDR3 has 16 residues. The germline V gene has CDR1 SEHNR and CDR2 FQNEAQ (reference sequence). In DNA, the CDR3 is TGTGCCAGCGAGAGGGGGTATGTCGAGGGAGCCTACGAGCAGTACTTC. Protein product: CASERGYVEGAYEQYF.

The CDR3 nucleotides are TGCGCCAGCAGCTTTACGCCCACAGATACGCAGTATTTT. This translates into CASSFTPTDTQYF. The chain couples TRBV5-1 to TRBJ2-3; no clear D. Germline V lookup: CDR1 SGHRS, CDR2 YFSETQ. V lost 2 bases, J lost 2 bases, and 6 bases lay in between. This CDR3 is 13 amino acids long. The full variable domain, with the rest looked up from reference TRBV5-1 and TRBJ2-3, is KAGVTQTPRYLIKTRGQQVTLSCSPISGHRSVSWYQQTPGQGLQFLFEYFSETQRNKGNFPGRFSGRQFSNSRSEMNVSTLELGDSALYLCASSFTPTDTQYFGPGTRLTVL.

This sequence joins TRBV5-5 and TRBJ1-5, with D possibly matching TRBD1 (5 bases). Between the trimmed V and J ends, which lost 0 bases and 7 bases, there was a span of 8 bases. This CDR3 has 13 residues. CDR1 and CDR2 (germline): SGHKS, YYEKEE (reference sequence). The CDR3 DNA is TGTGCCAGCAGCTTGGTGCAGGGCCAGCCCCAGCATTTT. Encoded protein: CASSLVQGQPQHF.

The V gene is TRBV10-3, the J gene TRBJ2-7, with a tentative D call TRBD1 (5 bases). The CDR3 covers 12 residues. The germline V and J ends were trimmed by 6 bases and 1 base, with 7 bases remaining between them. Germline CDR1 and CDR2: ENHRY and SYGVKD. In DNA, the CDR3 is TGTGCCATCAGAGACAGTTCCTACGAGCAGTACTTC. It encodes CAIRDSSYEQYF.